One T cell receptor (beta chain) is described in this entry. An end of the junction does not agree with germline; a read error may underlie this. This sample stems from a study of neurological immune-mediated disorders. TCRdb re-called the 5' RACE reads through MiXCR, storing one row per CDR3 protein. The data contain roughly 32,000 distinct CDR3 sequences, 5.5% to 6% of them singletons. The sequence came from a woman aged 50 to 60 in good health. Specimen: CD4+ T cells from blood.

The DNA for the CDR3 is TGTGCCAACAGCGTAATGGAGGGAGCAGGGAACACCATATATTTT. As protein: CANSVMEGAGNTIYF. The gene calls are TRBV9 and TRBJ1-3, with D perhaps matching TRBD1 (5 bases). The CDR3 is 15 amino acids. Germline V CDR1 and CDR2: SGDLS, YYNGEE.